These 15 T cell receptor beta chains were all obtained from the same sample, sequenced in a study of T cells expressing NK-cell markers. TCRdb derives one entry per CDR3 protein from the 5' RACE reads, leaving out DNA. This listing includes some 150,000 distinct CDR3 sequences. Sequencing was performed on blood T cells: a sorted CD56 or NKG2C T cell subset, CD4+ or CD8+ T cells, or bulk PBMC T cells (not recorded which). These TCRs come from a man between 18 and 35 years old in good health.

This sequence joins TRBV6-2 or TRBV6-3 and TRBJ2-3; absent DNA, TCRdb's TRBD2 call cannot be checked. CDR3 length: 16 residues. CDR1 is MNHEY, CDR2 SVGEGT, per germline. CDR3 sequence reads: CASSYSTEREADTQYF.

V and J are TRBV6-5 and TRBJ1-2. Germline CDR1 and CDR2: MNHEY and SVGAGI. CDR3 length: 16 residues. The CDR3 sequence is CASSYTMGGTNYGYTF.

This chain uses TRBV28 with TRBJ2-4; the D call of TRBD2 rests on TCRdb alone, since no DNA is present to check it. CDR1 is MDHEN, CDR2 SYDVKM, per germline. The CDR3 contains 17 residues. CDR3 sequence reads: CASRGLGETLAKNIQYF.

The chain combines TRBV5-4 with TRBJ1-2; TCRdb picks TRBD1, but there is no DNA to check that call. CDR1 SGHNT and CDR2 YYREEE come from the germline V gene (reference sequence). The CDR3 loop spans 15 amino acids. This chain's CDR3 is CASSLSWGAEALGTF.

The V gene is TRBV7-3, the J gene TRBJ2-1; TCRdb's assignment of TRBD1 cannot be checked, as there is no DNA. The V gene's germline CDR1 is SGHTA and CDR2 FQGTGA. The CDR3 is 13 residues long. The chain's CDR3 is CASSPLSHNEQFF.

This chain links TRBV19 with TRBJ2-7. Looked up from germline, CDR1 is LNHDA and CDR2 is SQIVND (reference sequence). The CDR3 runs to 14 residues. CDR3 region: CASSLAASDYEQYF. The complete variable domain, with remaining parts taken from reference TRBV19 and TRBJ2-7, reads DGGITQSPKYLFRKEGQNVTLSCEQNLNHDAMYWYRQDPGQGLRLIYYSQIVNDFQKGDIAEGYSVSREKKESFPLTVTSAQKNPTAFYLCASSLAASDYEQYFGPGTRLTVT.

The V gene is TRBV30, the J gene TRBJ2-7; lacking DNA, the TRBD2 call made by TCRdb goes unchecked. The CDR3 has 13 residues. The germline gives CDR1 GTSNPN, CDR2 SVGIG (reference sequence). The CDR3 sequence is CAWGLAGGWEQYF.

Here the CDR3 reads CASSTGQLTGELFF. The chain combines TRBV4-1 with TRBJ2-2; the D gene TCRdb calls, TRBD1, cannot be checked with no DNA. Germline V CDR1 and CDR2: MGHRA, YSYEKL. The CDR3 runs to 14 residues.

The chain recombines TRBV19 with TRBJ2-1; TCRdb reports TRBD1, a call that lacks DNA to check it against. Germline CDR1 LNHDA, CDR2 SQIVND (reference sequence). The CDR3 sequence is 15 residues long. The CDR3: CASSTGTAAYNEQFF.

The chain uses TRBV4-3 and TRBJ2-7; lacking DNA, the TRBD2 call made by TCRdb goes unchecked. The CDR3 totals 16 residues. Looked up from germline, CDR1 is LGHNA and CDR2 is YSLEER. CDR3: CASSQDRAGVIYEQYF.

The chain combines TRBV4-3 with TRBJ2-1; the TRBD1 assignment by TCRdb is unverifiable without DNA. The germline V gene has CDR1 LGHNA and CDR2 YSLEER. This CDR3 contains 16 residues. The CDR3 spells CASSQSTGGNTNEQFF.

The V gene is TRBV25-1, the J gene TRBJ2-2; TCRdb reports TRBD1, a call that lacks DNA to check it against. The germline V gene has CDR1 MGHDK and CDR2 SYGVNS. CDR3 length equals 14 residues. The CDR3 reads CASSDPGGDGELFF.

V usage is TRBV18 and J usage is TRBJ2-1; the D gene TCRdb calls, TRBD2, cannot be checked with no DNA. Looked up from germline, CDR1 is KGHSH and CDR2 is LQKENI. CDR3 size: 13 residues. CDR3: CASSPLADNEQFF. Filled out from reference TRBV18 and TRBJ2-1, the complete variable domain reads NAGVMQNPRHLVRRRGQEARLRCSPMKGHSHVYWYRQLPEEGLKFMVYLQKENIIDESGMPKERFSAEFPKEGPSILRIQQVVRGDSAAYFCASSPLADNEQFFGPGTRLTVL.

The V and J genes are TRBV19 and TRBJ1-1; there is no DNA to check the TCRdb D call of TRBD1. Germline CDR1 reads LNHDA; CDR2 reads SQIVND (reference sequence). The CDR3 is 15 amino acids. CDR3 region: CASSIDSWGLTEAFF.

The CDR3 is CASWWPGNSPLHF. The J gene is TRBJ1-6, the V gene TRBV7-8; the D call from TCRdb, TRBD1, cannot be confirmed without DNA. The CDR3 totals 13 residues. The germline V gene encodes CDR1 SGHVS and CDR2 FQNEAQ.